What follows are 9 T cell receptor beta chains derived from one specimen sequenced in a study of patients and donors after allogeneic stem cell transplantation. TCRdb re-analysed the RT-PCR reads in MiXCR, keeping a single row per CDR3 protein. Counted here are some 150,000 distinct CDR3 sequences, over 30% occurring once; the ten biggest clones make up 40% to 55%. Material: blood, either unsorted or a sorted T cell fraction (not recorded which). Receptor source: a human donor who was either an allogeneic HSCT recipient or a stem cell or donor lymphocyte infusion donor (not recorded which). It is not recorded whose cells these are; they may come from a transplant donor.

V and J are TRBV9 and TRBJ2-2, with D perhaps TRBD1 (5 bases). Trimming pared 0 bases from V and 3 bases from J, leaving 12 bases between. Germline loops: CDR1 SGDLS, CDR2 YYNGEE. The CDR3 extends over 16 amino acids. CDR3 DNA: TGTGCCAGCAGCGTAGTTAGGGGTCGGGACACCGGGGAGCTGTTTTTT. Translating gives CASSVVRGRDTGELFF.

Here the CDR3 reads CASSFCPRDRRTEAFF. CDR3 coding DNA: TGTGCCAGCAGCTTCTGCCCCCGGGACAGGAGGACTGAAGCTTTCTTT. The gene calls are TRBV5-6 and TRBJ1-1, with TRBD1 matching 8 bases. V lost 2 bases and J lost 5; bases outside the gene matches: 11. The CDR3 length is 16 residues. The germline gives CDR1 SGHDT, CDR2 YYEEEE.

This chain connects TRBV4-3 to TRBJ2-7; D is ambiguous. The CDR3 spans 14 residues. Germline-derived CDR1 and CDR2 are LGHNA and YSLEER. Between the trimmed V and J ends, which lost 0 bases and 6 bases, there was a span of 12 bases. The CDR3, as DNA: TGCGCCAGCAGCCAAGATCCCAGGAATATCGAGCAGTACTTC. Amino acids: CASSQDPRNIEQYF.

This clonotype was seen more than once but under ten times. The V and J genes are TRBV9 and TRBJ1-1, with D possibly TRBD1 on 6 matching bases. The CDR3 contains 13 residues. The germline gives CDR1 SGDLS, CDR2 YYNGEE. The germline V and J ends were trimmed by 6 bases and 1 base, with 10 bases remaining between them. In nucleotides, the CDR3 is TGTGCCAGCACCGGACAGCAGAACACTGAAGCTTTCTTT. This encodes CASTGQQNTEAFF.

This chain joins TRBV21-1 and TRBJ2-2; TRBD1 reflects the table's D call only, with no check against the DNA. TRBV21-1 is shown as a pseudogene. CDR3 length: 16 residues. CDR3 sequence reads: CASSGRNRIGTGELFF. CDR3 coding DNA: TGTGCCAGCAGCGGCCGGAACAGGATAGGTACCGGGGAGCTGTTTTTT.

In this sample, this clonotype turned up a few times. The V gene is TRBV20-1, the J gene TRBJ1-4; D is undetermined. The CDR3 extends over 14 amino acids. Germline CDR1 is DFQATT and CDR2 is SNEGSKA (reference sequence). The V and J ends lost 3 bases and 4 bases respectively, with 12 bases between them. In nucleotides, the CDR3 is TGCAGTGCTAGGTTACGACGGGGTAATGAAAAACTGTTTTTT. Protein sequence: CSARLRRGNEKLFF.

The chain uses TRBV6-1 and TRBJ1-1; no definite D call. V was trimmed by 7 bases and J by 0 bases, leaving 12 bases between them. The CDR3 has 14 amino acids. The germline V gene encodes CDR1 MNHNS and CDR2 SASEGT. CDR3 DNA: TGTGCCAGCACCCGGGCAGGAGTGAACACTGAAGCTTTCTTT. This gives the protein CASTRAGVNTEAFF.

The chain is built from TRBV7-2 and TRBJ2-1; the D is unclear. Trimming shortened V by 5 bases and J by 15 bases, and 11 bases separated the two germline ends. The CDR3 is 10 amino acids. Germline CDR1 is SGHTA and CDR2 is FQGNSA. The CDR3 is CASSPTGGFF. The CDR3 bases are TGTGCCAGCAGCCCTACCGGTGGGTTCTTC.

This sequence joins TRBV4-3 and TRBJ1-1; 7 positions agree with TRBD1. This CDR3 is built from 14 residues. Germline V gives CDR1 LGHNA, CDR2 YSLEER. Germline trimming cut 3 bases from V and 4 bases from J; bases unmatched to any gene: 5. The CDR3 region has the DNA TGCGCCAGCAGCCAGAAACAGGGGACCACTGAAGCTTTCTTT. Translating it yields CASSQKQGTTEAFF.